This TCR beta chain was observed in a study of cytomegalovirus exposure and HLA in healthy donors (TCRdb year 2017). Turning to the overall study: According to an earlier analysis of 587 of the donors, about 179 million T cells yielded 120 million or so unique TCR beta sequences and more than 250 Gb of sequence data. The number of typed donors differed by locus: about 620-640 for A, B, C, DRB1 and DQB1; some 540 for DQA1; over 600 for DPA1; and around 450 for DPB1. All discovery cohort repertoires had been generated on a single sequencing platform. Along with the roughly 710-subject first cohort, a separate validation cohort of approximately 110 different subjects was used. To predict cytomegalovirus infection status, the study brought together high-throughput TCR immunosequencing, statistical association of individual TCRs with disease status, and machine learning. An early release that covered 640 HLA-typed donors contained approximately 300 gigabases of sequencing data and around 80 million unique TCR sequences. The study used immunosequencing to profile the T cell repertoires of around 600 subjects and linked those repertoires to cytomegalovirus serostatus. Across around 400 genotyped donors of the cohort, an average of about 200,000 unique TCR beta nucleotide sequences per donor were sequenced, and roughly a sixth of those sequences were non-productive. A later analysis re-analyzed previously published TCR beta repertoires from roughly 630 donors and added high-resolution HLA genotyping to study TCR occurrence patterns. Donor age, sex, ethnicity and CMV serostatus were collected together with the repertoire data. Five DR-DQ haplotypes were treated as single units for association and clustering because of strong linkage in the cohort. A later genetic analysis used genome-wide SNP genotypes for about three fifths of the 666 donors, treating that subset as a discovery cohort. Of the roughly 400 genotyped donors, approximately 80% were placed in the genetic ancestry cluster associated with self-reported Caucasian donors. The study was designed to test whether signatures of past pathogen exposure could be identified by cataloging public T cell receptors. Both class I and class II loci were covered by HLA typing, at four-digit resolution. Rather than using new phenotypic data, the later analysis identified candidate immune exposures from TCR beta sequences and from how often those sequences occurred across donors. An earlier analysis of 587 of the donors used high-throughput TCR beta sequencing to judge whether each TCR beta V gene segment behaved as functional or pseudogenic.

What the authors observed across the whole study: In this cohort, only TCR beta chains were sequenced, and detectable features were limited by the absence of alpha or paired-chain data. In a later analysis, several top co-occurrence clusters were reported to appear linked to parvovirus B19, influenza, CMV and Epstein-Barr virus. Because the 87-base-pair reads could not distinguish some IMGT-functional V segments, including TRBV6-2 and TRBV6-3, those segments were excluded. Because some donors lacked HLA typing at each locus, the association tests relied only on the typed subset. A further reported finding was that TCR beta sequences accurately predicted the HLA-A and HLA-B alleles for most subjects in the first cohort. In an earlier analysis of about 600 of the donors, most TCR beta V segments appeared in productive rearrangements about 87% or about 30% of the time, broadly matching IMGT annotations. The earlier analysis of approximately 540 of the donors excluded roughly 16 rarely observed V segments, including chromosome 9 orphons, because counts were too low. In a later genetic analysis, a missense DCLRE1C variant was associated with V-gene and J-gene trimming of TCR beta chains, and the association was replicated in an independent cohort. Presence/absence analyses assumed roughly uniform sequencing depth across donors, an assumption that may not hold. A total of 150 to 200 TCR beta chains were listed by the study as associated with cytomegalovirus. In a later analysis, HLA-associated TCR beta chains showed more clonal expansion and lower generation probabilities than non-associated chains that were equally common. Strong co-occurrence of HLA alleles, especially DR and DQ, made assigning TCR associations to individual alleles difficult. Most TCR sequences were observed very rarely across donors, whereas some public TCRs were present in many individuals. A cluster of highly shared sequence variants was judged likely to represent a technical artifact of the sequencing pipeline. In a later analysis, some 18,000 TCR beta sequences were associated with specific HLA alleles at a false discovery rate of 0.05. In a later genetic analysis, fewer N-insertions in productive TCRs were reported among donors in an Asian-associated ancestry cluster than the roughly 700-donor mean. In a later analysis, the rate of TCR association differed among HLA loci, with DRB1 alleles having the most associated TCRs and HLA-C alleles having the fewest. In vitro tests confirmed that three of the cytomegalovirus-associated TCR beta chains recognize cytomegalovirus antigens. Linkage disequilibrium might explain the correlated functional status among segregating V segments, but an unknown experimental factor could not be excluded. The authors suggested that the approach could potentially be generalized to other disease states and immunological phenotypes. The classifier was reported to diagnose cytomegalovirus status with high specificity and sensitivity in both the original cohort and the validation cohort. In a later analysis, most CMV-associated TCR beta chains were found to appear HLA-restricted, with HLA associations seemingly driven largely by CMV exposure. The only immune exposure information available for the cohort was CMV serostatus.

CDR1 and CDR2, per the germline V gene, are SGHTA and FQGNSA. V is cut by 1 base and J by 5 bases, and the space between the germline ends is 11 bases. Inclusive of the bounding cysteine and phenylalanine, the CDR3 is 14 residues long. The retained sequence is limited to the CDR3, 42 bases, with the frame set at the first base. Library generation was performed with the immunoSEQ multiplex PCR assay. For the multiplex PCR, a mixture combining 60 forward primers for TCR Vbeta segments and 13 reverse primers for TCR Jbeta segments was used. Amplification of the CDR3 region of rearranged TCR beta genes was performed with a multiplex PCR assay on genomic DNA. Amplified TCR beta libraries were sequenced as 87-base-pair reads on the Illumina HiSeq System. Per the original workflow: A later analysis counted about 82 million unique TCR beta chains across the 600 to 850 repertoires, and roughly 11 million of these chains were shared by at least two donors. Raw reads were error-corrected and collapsed into unique sequences with a nearest-neighbor algorithm that merged closely related sequences to remove PCR and sequencing errors. CDR3 sequences were aligned to IMGT reference sequences to assign V, D and J gene segments. For a sequence to be retained, a match of at least six nucleotides was required to both a V gene segment and a J gene segment. A rearrangement counted as productive if the CDR3 had no stop codons and remained in frame with V and J, and every other rearrangement counted as non-productive. Following IMGT convention, CDR3 was defined as the stretch from the second conserved V-encoded cysteine up to the conserved J-encoded phenylalanine. The earlier analysis of a few hundred of the donors excluded any sequence lacking an unambiguous match to a single V gene segment. An earlier analysis of approximately 590 of the donors called V segments functional above 56.7% productive rearrangements and segregating when the between-donor standard deviation exceeded 5%. A statistical classification framework was developed to diagnose cytomegalovirus status using the catalog of TCR beta chain sequences. In a later analysis, V and J genes were assigned by comparing TCR nucleotide sequences against IMGT/GENE-DB human TR gene sequences. A later analysis assigned CDR3 sequences and most-parsimonious VDJ recombination scenarios with the TCRdist pipeline. In a later analysis, each TCR beta chain was defined by its CDR3 amino acid sequence together with its V-gene family, and reads without a unique V-gene family were excluded. As a way to deal with suspected cross-contamination and a sequencing artifact, a later analysis dropped hundreds of nucleotide sequences that were highly shared and had low generation probability. For each public chain, a later analysis derived a clonal expansion index from normalized ranks of inferred template counts within each repertoire. In a later analysis, generation probabilities were computed using a VDJ recombination model fitted to out-of-frame rearrangements, and the results were checked against IGoR. In a later analysis, TCR-TCR, TCR-HLA and TCR-CMV co-occurrence was scored with hypergeometric tests, and a repertoire-size bias correction was applied to TCR pairs. To estimate false discovery rates, a later analysis permuted the HLA or CMV assignments 20 times. In a later analysis, co-occurring TCRs were grouped using DBSCAN, and TCRdist sequence similarity was added for clustering within HLA-allele-positive subsets. Repertoires with fewer than 30,000 or more than 120,000 public chains, plus five repertoires with anomalous nucleotide sharing, were excluded from co-occurrence clustering. This is the immuneACCESS table as TCRdb keeps it, with only in-frame sequences that have V and J called. A part of the clones is gone; compared with another copy, unresolved V genes explain less than half, and the rest is unexplained. V and J calls and clone size follow that table, whereas D and trimming were derived from the DNA. This sample holds approximately 120,000 clones; 17% were observed only once. The ten biggest clones cover about 3% of the sample.

This clone was seen more than once but under ten times. The antigen it binds to is not known. Within one base of it there is no much larger clone, and no base qualities were kept. In total, roughly 670 healthy bone marrow donors made up the cohort. All cohort members were sampled while nominally healthy, although unrecorded immune exposures were likely present. The donor tested CMV seropositive and was one of the 289 seropositive cohort members. A peripheral blood sample was collected from each donor, and TCR beta sequencing was performed on peripheral blood mononuclear cells. The Qiagen DNeasy Blood Extraction Kit was used to extract genomic DNA from the blood cell samples.

The receptor chain draws on TRBV7-2 and TRBJ1-1; a tentative D call is TRBD1 (5 bases match). This receptor was obtained from a female donor in good health and CMV-seropositive. The sequencing sample was made of PBMCs. The DNA sequence is TGTGCCAGCAGCTTAGTTTCGTCAGGGACTGAAGCTTTCTTT. This gives the protein CASSLVSSGTEAFF.